The text below deals with one T cell receptor beta chain. What it binds is not known. This sample is drawn from a study of siplizumab effects on memory and regulatory T cells. Study-level results: The authors mapped only a minor fraction of alloreactive clones to unstimulated subsets. Naive T cells appeared more varied than memory cells and looked like key alloresponse contributors. The authors did not confirm suppressive function in proliferating Tregs from siplizumab cultures.

Germline CDR1 is SQVTM and CDR2 is ANQGSEA. The CDR3 extends over 14 amino acids. V lost 3 bases, J lost 4 bases, and 2 bases stayed unmatched. Repertoires were generated with immunoSEQ multiplex PCR, while TCRdb's copy carries only in-frame clones and drops some. This sample carries approximately 65,000 clones, 79% of them seen once, and the ten largest clones take about 0.4%. This TCR was recovered from a human donor in good health. Sequencing used memory CD4+ T cells sorted from blood. The V gene is TRBV29-1, the J gene TRBJ1-4; 10 bases map to TRBD1. CDR3 DNA: TGCAGCGTTGAGGGGACAGGGGTTAATGAAAAACTGTTTTTT. Its protein is CSVEGTGVNEKLFF.